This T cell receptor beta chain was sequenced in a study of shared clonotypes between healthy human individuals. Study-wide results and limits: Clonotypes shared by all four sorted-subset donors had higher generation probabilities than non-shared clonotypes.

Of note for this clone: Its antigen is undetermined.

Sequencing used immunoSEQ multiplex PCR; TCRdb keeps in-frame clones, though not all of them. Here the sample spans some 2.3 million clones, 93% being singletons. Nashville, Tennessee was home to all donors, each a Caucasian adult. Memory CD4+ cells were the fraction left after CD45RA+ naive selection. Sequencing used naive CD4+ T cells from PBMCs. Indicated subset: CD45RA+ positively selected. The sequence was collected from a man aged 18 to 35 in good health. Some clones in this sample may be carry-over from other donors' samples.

The CDR3 region has the DNA TGTGCCAGCAGCCGTGCTGGCGGCAATCAGCCCCAGCATTTT. Protein sequence: CASSRAGGNQPQHF. The chain is built from TRBV5-4 and TRBJ1-5; no firm D call. V was trimmed by 4 bases and J by 2 bases, leaving 10 bases between them. CDR3 size: 14 residues. The germline V gene encodes CDR1 SGHNT and CDR2 YYREEE (reference sequence).